What follows is one TCR beta chain and its context. As yet, its antigen is unknown. This CDR3 has 12 residues. CDR1 is DFQATT and CDR2 is SNEGSKA in the germline V gene (reference sequence). Trimming removed 3 bases from V and 9 bases from J, with 15 bases in between. This record comes from a study of blood T cells in healthy people across ages. Study outcomes and limitations: Getting older went along with TCR beta diversity per million T cells dropping roughly linearly. It was found that TCR beta diversity correlated strongly with the percentage of naive T cells.

Alongside a J-beta primer mix, a sample-barcoded 5' primer served in a second PCR lasting 7 to 11 cycles. Every cDNA was tagged by a template-switch adaptor with 12 random nucleotides. Sequencing recovered at least 3 million CDR3-containing paired-end reads from each sample. Each CDR3 protein is one row after TCRdb ran MiXCR on the 5' RACE reads. The sample holds hundreds of thousands of distinct CDR3 sequences; 45% to 50% are singletons and the top ten take 30% to 40%. This chain links TRBV20-1 with TRBJ2-7, with TRBD1 as a possible D gene (5 bases). The sequenced sample consisted of blood. The receptor was derived from a woman aged 60 to 75 in good health. In nucleotides, the CDR3 is TGCAGTGCTAGGACAAATATAGGGGCGCAGTACTTC. Protein: CSARTNIGAQYF.